These T cell receptor beta chains were read from a single sample in a study of T cell repertoires in cytomegalovirus infection. TCRdb used MiXCR to reprocess the reads, holding one entry per CDR3 protein. The sample holds about 85,000 distinct CDR3 sequences, 45% to 55% seen once. Their recognized antigens are unknown. Material: CD8+ T cells from cultured PBMCs, obtained from culture after CMV antigen stimulation. The receptors come from a human donor in good health (CMV status not recorded). Some clones in this sample may be carry-over from other donors' samples. CDR3s include the opening cysteine and the closing phenylalanine or tryptophan. D genes are given only for firm matches. Rows give clone size only sometimes, using once, few, many, or a class for an expanded clone.

>few|TRBV4-1|TRBD1|TRBJ1-1
TGCGCCAGCAGCCAGTACAGGGGGCTCGAAGCTTTCTTT
CASSQYRGLEAFF
>-|TRBV7-9|TRBD1|TRBJ1-2
TGTGCCAGCAGCCACCTTGGGGACAGAGATGGCTACACCTTC
CASSHLGDRDGYTF
>few|TRBV7-8|TRBD1|TRBJ1-1
TGTGCCAGCAGCTCTCGACAGGGGAGGGCCACTGAAGCTTTCTTT
CASSSRQGRATEAFF
>-|TRBV7-2|-|TRBJ2-5
TGTGCCAGCAGCTTAAATCGCAGAACGGAGACCCAGTACTTC
CASSLNRRTETQYF
>few|TRBV7-9|-|TRBJ2-7
TGTGCCGTCGGAACCCAGGCTAACTACGAGCAGTACTTC
CAVGTQANYEQYF
>few|TRBV6-1|-|TRBJ1-1
TGTGCCAGCAGCCATGGACCGCTGGTGAGCGCTAGTGAAGCTTTCTTT
CASSHGPLVSASEAFF
>-|TRBV4-1|-|TRBJ1-1
TGCGCCAGCAGCCCCACCGTTGGCGTGGGGACTGAAGCTTTCTTT
CASSPTVGVGTEAFF
>-|TRBV5-1|-|TRBJ2-6
TGCGCCAGCAGCGCGGCTACGACAGTCTCTGGGGCCAACGTCCTGACTTTC
CASSAATTVSGANVLTF
>-|TRBV7-6|-|TRBJ2-1
TGTGCCAGCAGCTTAGTGCGGGACTTGAACTACAATGAGCAGTTCTTC
CASSLVRDLNYNEQFF
>-|TRBV23-1|-|TRBJ2-1
TGCGCCAGCAGTGCAGGGGACGGTCACAATGAGCAGTTCTTC
CASSAGDGHNEQFF
>-|TRBV7-9|-|TRBJ2-1
TGTGCCAGCAGCTCCACAGCATTACAAGGCGGGGCCTACAATGAGCAGTTCTTC
CASSSTALQGGAYNEQFF
>-|TRBV7-6|TRBD2|TRBJ2-5
TGTGCCAGCAGCTTAGCCGGGGGGTTTGGGGAGACCCAGTACTTC
CASSLAGGFGETQYF
>-|TRBV7-2|-|TRBJ1-5
TGTGCCAGCAGCTTAGGGTGGGGAATGCAGCCCCAGCATTTT
CASSLGWGMQPQHF
>few|TRBV7-2|TRBD1|TRBJ1-3
TGTGCCAGCAGCCTGGGACAGGGGGAAGGAAACACCATATATTTT
CASSLGQGEGNTIYF
>-|TRBV20-1|-|TRBJ2-1
TGCAGTGCTACGCTAGAAAACAATGAGCAGTTCTTC
CSATLENNEQFF
>once|TRBV24-1|TRBD1|TRBJ2-5
TGTGCCACCAGGGACAGGGGGGGCCAAGAGACCCAGTACTTC
CATRDRGGQETQYF
>-|TRBV7-8|-|TRBJ2-3
TGTGCCAGCAGCTTAGGAACCGGGACACGGGCAGATACGCAGTATTTT
CASSLGTGTRADTQYF
>-|TRBV6-5|-|TRBJ2-2
TGTGCCAGCACCACCTGGGTCCTAGCGCCTACGAACACCGGGGAGCTGTTTTTT
CASTTWVLAPTNTGELFF
>-|TRBV7-6|-|TRBJ2-7
TGTGCCAGCAGCCCAGGGGCCAGGTGGTACGAGCAGTACTTC
CASSPGARWYEQYF
>once|TRBV2|TRBD1|TRBJ1-6
TGTGCCAGCACCAAAGACAGGGATTCTAATTCACCCCTCCACTTT
CASTKDRDSNSPLHF
>-|TRBV7-9|-|TRBJ2-1
TGTGCCAGCAGCTTAGTGCTAGCCCGCTACAATGAGCAGTTCTTC
CASSLVLARYNEQFF
>few|TRBV5-1|-|TRBJ2-7
TGCGCCAGCAGAAGCGGCAGCTCCTACGAGCAGTACTTC
CASRSGSSYEQYF
>few|TRBV2|TRBD1|TRBJ2-1
TGTGCCAGCAGCCAGACAGGGGGTCTAGCGGCTTACAATGAGCAGTTCTTC
CASSQTGGLAAYNEQFF
>-|TRBV20-1|-|TRBJ1-5
TGCAGTGCACCAACCTACACGACACGGATCGCCCAGCATTTT
CSAPTYTTRIAQHF
>-|TRBV2|-|TRBJ2-3
TGTGCCAGCAGCGGACGTAATACGCAGTATTTT
CASSGRNTQYF
>-|TRBV14|TRBD1|TRBJ1-6
TGTGCCAGCAGCCAGGACAGGTTGAACCTCCACTTT
CASSQDRLNLHF
>-|TRBV6-6|-|TRBJ1-2
TGTGCCAGCAGTCCCGGACAGAATAACCATGGCTACACCTTC
CASSPGQNNHGYTF
>many|TRBV7-8|TRBD2|TRBJ2-1
TGTGCCAGCAGCACCGGACTAGCGGGAGCAGAAAACTCCTACAATGAGCAGTTCTTC
CASSTGLAGAENSYNEQFF
>-|TRBV7-7|-|TRBJ2-1
TGTGCTAGCAGCCCAGTCCAGGGAAACAATGAGCAGTTCTTC
CASSPVQGNNEQFF
>-|TRBV28|-|TRBJ1-5
TGTGCCAGCAGTTTATGGACTCAGCCCCAGCATTTT
CASSLWTQPQHF
>-|TRBV6-1|-|TRBJ2-7
TGTGCCAGCAGTGAAGCTTGGCGTGTCTCCTACGAGCAGTACTTC
CASSEAWRVSYEQYF
>few|TRBV19|-|TRBJ2-2
TGTGCCAGTAGTATTTTTAGCACCGGGGAGCTGTTTTTT
CASSIFSTGELFF
>-|TRBV7-3|-|TRBJ2-1
TGTGCCAGCAGCCAAGGGCAGGGCTACTACAATGAGCAGTTCTTC
CASSQGQGYYNEQFF
>few|TRBV11-2|-|TRBJ2-1
TGTGCCAGCAGCTTAGAACTAATTTCCTACAATGAGCAGTTCTTC
CASSLELISYNEQFF
>few|TRBV4-1|-|TRBJ1-5
TGCGCCAGCAGCCAAGATTCAGGGGAAGTTCAGCCCCAGCATTTT
CASSQDSGEVQPQHF
>-|TRBV6-8|-|TRBJ2-1
TGTGCCAGCAGCGATCCCGGGGGTGAGCAGTTCTTC
CASSDPGGEQFF
>-|TRBV7-2|TRBD1|TRBJ1-1
TGTGCCAGCAGCTGGAACAGGGGGTTGATATCTGAAGCTTTCTTT
CASSWNRGLISEAFF
>-|TRBV11-2|-|TRBJ2-2
TGTGCCAGCAGCTGGTGGGGGAGGATCTCGAACACCGGGGAGCTGTTTTTT
CASSWWGRISNTGELFF
>-|TRBV7-3|-|TRBJ2-3
TGTGCCAGCCAAAAGGAGAACACAGATACGCAGTATTTT
CASQKENTDTQYF
>few|TRBV7-8|TRBD2|TRBJ2-1
TGTGCCAGCAGCCCCGGACTAAGCGGGAGTAGGGCCTACAATGAGCAGTTCTTC
CASSPGLSGSRAYNEQFF
>-|TRBV11-2|TRBD2|TRBJ2-3
TGTGCCAGCAGCTTAGGACTAGCGGGAGGTATCGATACGCAGTATTTT
CASSLGLAGGIDTQYF
>many|TRBV28|-|TRBJ2-7
TGTGCCAGCACCCGCAACCAACTAGGCTACGAGCAGTACTTC
CASTRNQLGYEQYF
>-|TRBV7-8|-|TRBJ2-7
TGTGCCAGCAGCTTAGGGAACCCGTCCTACGAGCAGTACTTC
CASSLGNPSYEQYF
>-|TRBV19|TRBD2|TRBJ2-1
TGTGCCAGTAGTGGACTAGCGGAGATCAATGAGCAGTTCTTC
CASSGLAEINEQFF
>-|TRBV7-8|-|TRBJ2-1
TGTGCCAGCAGCTTAGTGGCTAGCGCCTTAGAAGAGCAGTTCTTC
CASSLVASALEEQFF
>-|TRBV11-2|-|TRBJ1-6
TGTGCCAGCACGACCGGGACCTATAATTCACCCCTCCACTTT
CASTTGTYNSPLHF
>-|TRBV29-1|-|TRBJ2-7
TGCAGCGTAGTGAGATCCGGGACTTCTTCCTACGAGCAGTACTTC
CSVVRSGTSSYEQYF
>-|TRBV27|TRBD2|TRBJ2-1
TGTGCCAGCAGTCTAGCGGGAGTGCTCTACAATGAGCAGTTCTTC
CASSLAGVLYNEQFF
>-|TRBV15|TRBD1|TRBJ1-5
TGTGCCACCAGCAGAGGGACAGGGGTGAATCAGCCCCAGCATTTT
CATSRGTGVNQPQHF
>-|TRBV7-9|TRBD1|TRBJ1-2
TGTGCCAGCAGCTTCGGACAGGGGCTAGGTGGTTACACCTTC
CASSFGQGLGGYTF
>-|TRBV2|-|TRBJ2-1
TGTGCCAGCAAAGGAGCGGATGAGCAGTTCTTC
CASKGADEQFF
>few|TRBV12-3/TRBV12-4|-|TRBJ1-6
TGTGCCAGCAGCCGCAAGGGCGAGGGCAATTCACCCCTCCACTTT
CASSRKGEGNSPLHF
>-|TRBV7-9|-|TRBJ2-1
TGTGCCAGCAGCTCCGGGACACCTGAGCAGTTCTTC
CASSSGTPEQFF
>-|TRBV7-9|TRBD2|TRBJ2-7
TGTGCCAGCAGCTCCGTAGCGGGGGAGCAGTACTTC
CASSSVAGEQYF
>many|TRBV7-8|-|TRBJ1-1
TGTGCCAGCAGCTTAGGCTCGGGGGGGAACACTGAAGCTTTCTTT
CASSLGSGGNTEAFF